Sequencing of this T cell receptor (beta chain) was carried out in a study of PD-L1 blockade in urothelial cancer. Whole-study context: Patients' histories included 0 to 3 prior chemotherapy regimens.

V dropped 5 bases and J dropped 0; count of bases not matched to a gene: 2. CDR3 length: 14 amino acids. From germline, CDR1 is SGHTA and CDR2 FQGNSA. Time point of the sample: peripheral blood 6 weeks after treatment start. Each patient gave between 1 and 8 samples, pretreatment and on-treatment. Here immunoSEQ multiplex PCR was the method, and the copy in TCRdb shows in-frame clones only, minus some. The table has around 38,000 clones, 65% to 90% seen once; the top ten hold roughly a quarter. General observations from the study: A pretreatment blood TCR clonality that fell below the median predicted better progression-free and overall survival.

Turning to this clone: Its antigen is undetermined.

The chain combines TRBV7-2 with TRBJ2-3; 7 bases align to TRBD2. Sequences were derived from PBMCs, sampled around atezolizumab (anti-PD-L1) treatment. This TCR was sampled from a man in his sixties with urothelial cancer. This CDR3 reads CASSPGLSTDTQYF. The CDR3 DNA sequence: TGTGCCAGCAGCCCGGGACTAAGCACAGATACGCAGTATTTT.